Presented here are 28 T cell receptor beta chains from one specimen sequenced in a study of memory CD4+ T cells and cytomegalovirus serostatus (dated by TCRdb to between 2017 and 2020). A FACSAria II was used to sort memory CD4+ T cells, defined as single viable CD3+CD4+CD8-CD45RO+ cells. The library was made by the immunoSEQ multiplex PCR assay. TCRdb retrieved this table from immuneACCESS and kept in-frame rearrangements only. Not all clones are present; in checked studies, unresolved V genes account for under half, and no reason is known for the remainder. Within this sample are about 100,000 clones, with about four fifths of them counted one time only. 3.6% of the sample is taken by the ten largest. The sample comprised memory CD4+ T cells from blood. Receptors were obtained from an adult in good health and CMV-seropositive.

The rearrangement links TRBV2 to TRBJ1-2, with unresolved D. The V and J ends lost 5 bases and 10 bases respectively, with 11 bases between them. Looked up from germline, CDR1 is SNHLY and CDR2 is FYNNEI. This CDR3 spans 11 amino acids. The CDR3 sequence: CASSLYRLYTF. CDR3 sequence (DNA): TGTGCCAGCAGTCTCTACCGACTCTACACCTTC.

This sequence joins TRBV18 and TRBJ2-2; 9 bases map to TRBD1. The CDR3 spans 14 residues. Germline V gene data show CDR1 as KGHSH and CDR2 as LQKENI. V lost 4 bases to trimming and J lost 8 bases; unmatched junction nucleotides: 5. CDR3: CASSLGQGAGELFF. The CDR3 nucleotides are TGTGCCAGCTCACTGGGACAGGGTGCTGGGGAGCTGTTTTTT.

V and J are TRBV6-1 and TRBJ1-5; D unresolved. In germline, CDR1 is MNHNS, CDR2 SASEGT. The V end lost 7 bases, the J end lost 0 bases, and 19 bases lay between the germline ends. This CDR3 spans 17 amino acids. The CDR3 protein is CASNEDWGFYSNQPQHF. CDR3 sequence (DNA): TGTGCCAGCAATGAGGACTGGGGATTCTATAGCAATCAGCCCCAGCATTTT.

This chain connects TRBV2 to TRBJ1-2, with D uncertain. This CDR3 spans 13 amino acids. Germline loops: CDR1 SNHLY, CDR2 FYNNEI. V was pared by 6 bases and J by 8 bases, with 16 bases between. Here the CDR3 reads CASSPGPGRGYTF. The DNA of the CDR3 is TGTGCCAGCAGCCCAGGACCGGGCCGGGGCTACACCTTC.

The V call is TRBV5-1, the J call TRBJ2-5; 9 bases match TRBD2. The V gene end was trimmed by 6 bases and the J gene end by 2 bases; junction bases not matched to a gene: 8. This CDR3 region has 15 residues. CDR1 is SGHRS and CDR2 is YFSETQ in the germline V gene. This CDR3 is CASTIAGAGQETQYF. CDR3 DNA sequence: TGCGCCAGCACTATAGCGGGAGCCGGGCAAGAGACCCAGTACTTC. Supplemented by reference TRBV5-1 and TRBJ2-5, the full variable domain reads KAGVTQTPRYLIKTRGQQVTLSCSPISGHRSVSWYQQTPGQGLQFLFEYFSETQRNKGNFPGRFSGRQFSNSRSEMNVSTLELGDSALYLCASTIAGAGQETQYFGPGTRLLVL.

The CDR3 bases are TGTGCCAGTAGTAGGACTGGAATGAATTCCTACGAGCAGTACTTC. Translating gives CASSRTGMNSYEQYF. The chain combines TRBV19 with TRBJ2-7; D might be TRBD2 (5 bases). The germline V gene has CDR1 LNHDA and CDR2 SQIVND (reference sequence). The CDR3 spans 15 residues. The V gene lost 4 bases and the J gene lost 1 base, with 14 bases spanning the gap.

V gene TRBV5-1 combines with J gene TRBJ2-3; D not resolved. The CDR3 runs to 14 residues. Trimming took off 4 bases at V and 2 bases at J, with 11 bases between the two ends. The V gene's germline CDR1 is SGHRS and CDR2 YFSETQ. The CDR3 loop is CASSAAAHTDTQYF. The CDR3 DNA sequence: TGCGCCAGCAGCGCGGCCGCCCACACAGATACGCAGTATTTT.

The J gene is TRBJ2-7, the V gene TRBV14, with a weak D call TRBD2 (6 bases). CDR3 length equals 16 residues. Germline V CDR1 and CDR2: SGHDN, FVKESK. V dropped 4 bases and J dropped 5 bases, with 21 bases sitting between them. The CDR3 sequence: CASSRKRSSVTNEQYF. CDR3 DNA sequence: TGTGCCAGCAGCCGCAAGCGATCTAGCGTAACTAACGAGCAGTACTTC. Variable domain in full (rest from reference TRBV14 and TRBJ2-7): EAGVTQFPSHSVIEKGQTVTLRCDPISGHDNLYWYRRVMGKEIKFLLHFVKESKQDESGMPNNRFLAERTGGTYSTLKVQPAELEDSGVYFCASSRKRSSVTNEQYFGPGTRLTVT.

V gene TRBV29-1 combines with J gene TRBJ1-2, with D hard to call. The CDR3 is 11 residues long. V lost 4 bases, J lost 4 bases, and 7 bases lay in between. The germline gives CDR1 SQVTM, CDR2 ANQGSEA. CDR3 DNA: TGCAGCGTTGGGGCATCCTATGGCTACACCTTC. Protein: CSVGASYGYTF.

The chain links TRBV25-1 to TRBJ2-7; 8 bases align to TRBD2. V dropped 5 bases and J dropped 6; count of bases not matched to a gene: 12. The length of the CDR3 is 15 residues. From germline, CDR1 is MGHDK and CDR2 SYGVNS. This CDR3 is CASSPQEREISEQYF. The CDR3 nucleotides are TGTGCCAGCAGTCCGCAGGAGCGGGAGATCTCCGAGCAGTACTTC.

The chain employs TRBV28 and TRBJ1-1; TRBD1 is a possible D gene (5 bases). V gave up 3 bases and J gave up 10 bases, with 15 bases separating them. Per germline, CDR1 MDHEN and CDR2 SYDVKM. The CDR3 is 13 amino acids. Here the CDR3 reads CASSFSDREAAFF. CDR3 nucleotides: TGTGCCAGCAGTTTCTCCGACAGAGAAGCAGCTTTCTTT.

V usage is TRBV5-1 and J usage is TRBJ2-3, with 7 bases aligning to TRBD2. This CDR3 contains 19 residues. The ends lost 0 bases at V and 2 bases at J; junction bases unmatched: 15. Germline loops: CDR1 SGHRS, CDR2 YFSETQ. The CDR3 bases are TGCGCCAGCAGCTTGGCCCTGGCTAGCGGCCGGAGGACCACAGATACGCAGTATTTT. As protein: CASSLALASGRRTTDTQYF. Complete variable domain (other parts from reference TRBV5-1 and TRBJ2-3): KAGVTQTPRYLIKTRGQQVTLSCSPISGHRSVSWYQQTPGQGLQFLFEYFSETQRNKGNFPGRFSGRQFSNSRSEMNVSTLELGDSALYLCASSLALASGRRTTDTQYFGPGTRLTVL.

This chain joins TRBV6-6 and TRBJ1-2; TRBD1 aligns across 7 bases. Trimming took 6 bases from V and 4 from J; bases not matched to a gene: 5. Germline CDR1 reads MNHNY; CDR2 reads SVGAGI (reference sequence). CDR3 length: 13 amino acids. The CDR3 DNA sequence: TGTGCCAGCAGAGTAGGGGGCAGCTATGGCTACACCTTC. Amino acid sequence: CASRVGGSYGYTF.

J is TRBJ2-7 and V is TRBV4-2; D unclear. Germline V gene lookup returns CDR1 LGHNA and CDR2 YNFKEQ. Trimming pared 1 base from V and 7 bases from J, leaving 5 bases between. The CDR3 loop spans 11 amino acids. The CDR3 loop is CASSQAGEQYF. The CDR3, as DNA: TGTGCCAGCAGCCAAGCAGGAGAGCAGTACTTC.

The chain recombines TRBV18 with TRBJ1-3; tentative D call: TRBD1 (6 bases). Trimming pared 4 bases from V and 0 bases from J, leaving 10 bases between. Germline CDR1 KGHSH, CDR2 LQKENI. The CDR3 is made up of 15 amino acids. CDR3 sequence reads: CASSQGQSSGNTIYF. The CDR3 DNA sequence: TGTGCCAGCTCACAAGGACAGAGCTCTGGAAACACCATATATTTT.

This clone has a handful of counts. V is TRBV5-1 and J is TRBJ2-5, with 16 bases lining up with TRBD2. The CDR3 is made up of 19 amino acids. Losses at the gene ends were 4 bases for V and 1 base for J; bases not matched to a gene: 10. Germline V lookup: CDR1 SGHRS, CDR2 YFSETQ. Here the CDR3 reads CASSPGLAGGPFSQETQYF. CDR3 nucleotides: TGCGCCAGCAGCCCGGGACTAGCGGGAGGGCCTTTTTCCCAAGAGACCCAGTACTTC.

This chain connects TRBV4-2 to TRBJ1-4, with D possibly TRBD1 on 5 matching bases. Trimming shortened V by 0 bases and J by 4 bases, and 12 bases separated the two germline ends. CDR1 and CDR2 from the germline V gene are LGHNA and YNFKEQ. This CDR3 has 16 amino acids. The CDR3 region has the DNA TGTGCCAGCAGCCAAGATTTCGGGGCCCTTAATGAAAAACTGTTTTTT. Amino acid sequence: CASSQDFGALNEKLFF.

The gene calls are TRBV6-1 and TRBJ1-2, with TRBD1 matching over 8 bases. Germline V CDR1 and CDR2: MNHNS, SASEGT. The CDR3 has 14 residues. J gave up 5 bases and V 8 bases, and 10 bases lay outside the gene matches. CDR3 sequence: CASAQGANGYGYTF. The CDR3 nucleotides read TGTGCCAGCGCTCAGGGGGCCAATGGTTATGGCTACACCTTC.

The count of this clone is one. The chain joins TRBV4-3 to TRBJ2-5, with 8 bases identical to TRBD1. Germline values: CDR1 LGHNA, CDR2 YSLEER. V gave up 1 base and J gave up 4 bases; unmatched junction bases: 2. CDR3 length: 14 amino acids. CDR3 amino acids: CASSQGQGRETQYF. The CDR3 region has the DNA TGCGCCAGCAGCCAAGGACAGGGGAGAGAGACCCAGTACTTC.

The chain combines TRBV28 with TRBJ1-2, with 8 bases matching TRBD1. CDR1 MDHEN and CDR2 SYDVKM come from the germline V gene. The CDR3 loop spans 14 amino acids. The trim removed 4 bases at V and 6 bases at J, leaving 7 bases unmatched. The CDR3 loop reads CASSYTGGTDGYTF. The CDR3 nucleotides are TGTGCCAGCAGTTACACAGGGGGAACTGATGGCTACACCTTC.

The table lists this clone with a count of one. The V gene is TRBV9, the J gene TRBJ2-3; 7 bases line up with TRBD1. The J segment lost 2 bases and the V segment lost 0 bases, leaving 3 bases of the junction unmatched. This CDR3 has 15 amino acids. Germline V lookup: CDR1 SGDLS, CDR2 YYNGEE. The CDR3, as DNA: TGTGCCAGCAGCGTAGGACAGGGACCCACAGATACGCAGTATTTT. Encoded protein: CASSVGQGPTDTQYF.

The chain joins TRBV7-2 to TRBJ2-3; D may be TRBD1 or TRBD2 (6 bases each). This CDR3 is 16 amino acids long. Trimming pared 5 bases from V and 1 base from J, leaving 16 bases between. The germline CDR1 and CDR2 sequences are SGHTA and FQGNSA. CDR3 DNA sequence: TGTGCCAGCAGCACAACAGGGAGGTGGGGCACAGATACGCAGTATTTT. Translated: CASSTTGRWGTDTQYF.

Here the CDR3 DNA reads TGTGCCAGCAGTGAAGACGGGAGGGAGACCCAGTACTTC. It codes for CASSEDGRETQYF. The chain uses TRBV2 and TRBJ2-5; 7 nucleotides line up with TRBD2. This CDR3 has 13 residues. V gave up 1 base and J gave up 5 bases; unmatched junction bases: 1. CDR1 is SNHLY and CDR2 is FYNNEI in the germline V gene.

This clone was counted a few times. V and J are TRBV11-3 and TRBJ2-1, with D perhaps TRBD1 (6 bases). The CDR3 contains 13 residues. The germline gives CDR1 SGHNT, CDR2 YENEEA. V dropped 5 bases and J dropped 9 bases, with 14 bases sitting between them. The CDR3 protein is CASSRERDTEQFF. CDR3 bases: TGTGCCAGCAGCCGAGAACGGGACACTGAGCAGTTCTTC. The full variable domain, in which reference TRBV11-3 and TRBJ2-1 provide the parts outside the CDR3, is EAGVVQSPRYKIIEKKQPVAFWCNPISGHNTLYWYLQNLGQGPELLIRYENEEAVDDSQLPKDRFSAERLKGVDSTLKIQPAELGDSAVYLCASSRERDTEQFFGPGTRLTVL.

This chain connects TRBV20-1 to TRBJ2-1; a weak D match, TRBD1 (6 bases). The V gene lost 2 bases and the J gene lost 7 bases, with 6 bases spanning the gap. Germline-derived CDR1 and CDR2 are DFQATT and SNEGSKA (reference sequence). The CDR3 extends over 11 amino acids. In DNA, the CDR3 is TGCAGTGCTAGACAGGGGAATGAGCAGTTCTTC. The encoded protein is CSARQGNEQFF.

The chain links TRBV10-2 to TRBJ2-1, with 14 bases matching TRBD2. CDR3 length: 15 amino acids. The germline V gene encodes CDR1 WSHSY and CDR2 SAAADI. Trimming at V came to 8 bases and at J to 7 bases, leaving 7 bases not matched to a gene. In DNA, the CDR3 is TGCGCCAGCGGCGGAAGGACTAGCGGGAGGAATGAGCAGTTCTTC. Translation: CASGGRTSGRNEQFF.

The chain joins TRBV9 to TRBJ2-5, with a possible D match to TRBD2 (7 bases). Germline V lookup: CDR1 SGDLS, CDR2 YYNGEE. This CDR3 is 16 amino acids long. V gave up 1 base and J gave up 5 bases, with 18 bases separating them. As DNA, the CDR3 is TGTGCCAGCAGCGTACAATCCGGGGGGCCGGGGGAGACCCAGTACTTC. The encoded protein is CASSVQSGGPGETQYF.

The gene calls are TRBV7-2 and TRBJ2-7; TRBD2 might be the D (5 bases). The CDR3 runs to 14 residues. With 7 bases removed from V and 5 bases from J, the gap between germline ends came to 18 bases. The germline gives CDR1 SGHTA, CDR2 FQGNSA. The CDR3 is CASTASRGRHEQYF. CDR3 DNA: TGTGCCAGCACCGCGAGTCGGGGTCGCCACGAGCAGTACTTC.